This T cell receptor beta chain appears in the sequencing data of a study of metastatic and nonmetastatic thyroid tumors. Study-wide points: Malignant tumors reportedly showed significantly higher TCR beta diversity than benign nodules in both blood and tumor.

Prior to thyroid surgery, none of the patients had received any treatment. Comment on this clone: As yet, its antigen is unknown.

Original methodology: The study took CDR3 differences across clinicopathological groups and made a distant-metastasis classifier for papillary thyroid cancer from them. TCRdb re-called the PCR reads via MiXCR. The V and J calls come from TCRdb's annotation, not from the publication. Here the sample spans 9,000 to 9,500 clones, approximately 32% being singletons. Germline V gene sequence: CDR1 SGHVS, CDR2 FQNEAQ. The CDR3 loop spans 15 amino acids. V trimming: 5 bases; J trimming: 2 bases; junction bases outside the gene matches: 7. The chain couples TRBV7-8 to TRBJ2-7; TRBD1 agrees at 9 bases. The sequenced material came from adjacent normal tissue. This TCR was recovered from a female donor with papillary thyroid cancer or a benign thyroid nodule (not recorded which). Some clones in this sample may be carry-over from other donors' samples. The CDR3 DNA reads as TGTGCCAGCAGCACCGCGGGACAGGGACCCTACGAGCAGTACTTC. This codes for CASSTAGQGPYEQYF. The variable domain in full, with the rest retrieved from reference TRBV7-8 and TRBJ2-7, is GAGVSQSPRYKVAKRGQDVALRCDPISGHVSLFWYQQALGQGPEFLTYFQNEAQLDKSGLPSDRFFAERPEGSVSTLKIQRTQQEDSAVYLCASSTAGQGPYEQYFGPGTRLTVT.